This T cell receptor beta chain was recovered during a study of cytomegalovirus exposure and HLA in healthy donors. For the study at large: 81% of approximately 400 genotyped donors fell in the Caucasian-associated ancestry cluster.

Primers for the PCR totalled 60 Vbeta and 13 Jbeta. Method: immunoSEQ multiplex PCR; TCRdb's copy keeps in-frame clones and lacks some. The sample has about 200,000 clones, around 85% seen once. Study-wide findings and caveats: The study designated roughly 160 TCR beta chains cytomegalovirus-associated.

Germline V gives CDR1 SGHRS, CDR2 YFSETQ. Trimming removed 0 bases from V and 6 bases from J, with 9 bases in between. The CDR3 has 14 amino acids. A remark on this clone: The target antigen is unknown.

These donors, healthy bone marrow donors, were studied. There were likely unrecorded immune exposures, though donors were nominally healthy when sampled. The chain couples TRBV5-1 to TRBJ1-4; D unclear. This sequence originates from a girl aged 2-9 years in good health and CMV-seronegative. The sequenced material came from PBMCs. The CDR3: CASSLVAAHEKLFF. Written as DNA, the CDR3 is TGCGCCAGCAGCTTGGTAGCTGCTCATGAAAAACTGTTTTTT.